This T cell receptor (beta chain) was identified during a study of regulatory T cells in long-lasting Graves disease. Building of the TCR beta libraries involved iRepertoire HTBI primers and Arm-PCR of CDR3 regions. MiXCR, run by TCRdb on the multiplex PCR reads, gives a single entry per CDR3 protein. The sample carries over 200,000 distinct CDR3 sequences, around 17% recorded once. The sample's time point: newly diagnosed GD, antithyroid drugs for less than 3 months. PBMCs were the source of the RNA used for TCR sequencing. Trimming stripped 6 bases from V and 2 bases from J, with 14 bases between. CDR1 is SNHLY and CDR2 is FYNNEI in the germline V gene. The length of the CDR3 is 15 residues.

Specimen: peripheral blood mononuclear cells (PBMCs), collected at new diagnosis, from a patient treated with antithyroid drugs. The chain employs TRBV2 and TRBJ2-1; D remains ambiguous. This sequence was found in a female donor with Graves disease. Here the CDR3 DNA reads TGTGCCAGCAGACCTTTAGTAGCTGCCTACAATGAGCAGTTCTTC. Translated: CASRPLVAAYNEQFF.